This T cell receptor (beta chain) was sequenced during a study of CD8 T cells in ankylosing spondylitis. On this clonotype: Its specificity is not known.

The germline V gene encodes CDR1 DFQATT and CDR2 SNEGSKA (reference sequence). Trimming cost V 3 bases and J 5 bases; bases outside gene matches: 9. This CDR3 spans 15 amino acids. General study results and limits: It was reported that disease-linked clones were significantly enriched in matched ankylosing spondylitis synovial fluid. Disease-linked clones displayed a CD8+ phenotype and appeared relatively rarely in peripheral blood. Prior work had noted some motif variants in reactive arthritis blood and synovial fluid. A TCR beta motif made of several highly homologous variants seemed typical of ankylosing spondylitis blood.

Quantitative 5'-RACE with molecular barcodes produced the TCR beta libraries. TCRdb independently ran MiXCR on the 5' RACE reads; one entry per CDR3 protein. The sample has about 700,000 distinct CDR3 sequences; roughly 20% are singletons. The sequencing sample was made of blood, either unsorted or a sorted T cell fraction (not recorded which). This rearrangement joins TRBV20-1 to TRBJ2-3; 9 nucleotides agree with TRBD1. The source is a male donor with ankylosing spondylitis. In nucleotides, the CDR3 is TGCAGTGCTAGGAATTCCGGACAGGGGAGAGATACGCAGTATTTT. It yields the protein CSARNSGQGRDTQYF.